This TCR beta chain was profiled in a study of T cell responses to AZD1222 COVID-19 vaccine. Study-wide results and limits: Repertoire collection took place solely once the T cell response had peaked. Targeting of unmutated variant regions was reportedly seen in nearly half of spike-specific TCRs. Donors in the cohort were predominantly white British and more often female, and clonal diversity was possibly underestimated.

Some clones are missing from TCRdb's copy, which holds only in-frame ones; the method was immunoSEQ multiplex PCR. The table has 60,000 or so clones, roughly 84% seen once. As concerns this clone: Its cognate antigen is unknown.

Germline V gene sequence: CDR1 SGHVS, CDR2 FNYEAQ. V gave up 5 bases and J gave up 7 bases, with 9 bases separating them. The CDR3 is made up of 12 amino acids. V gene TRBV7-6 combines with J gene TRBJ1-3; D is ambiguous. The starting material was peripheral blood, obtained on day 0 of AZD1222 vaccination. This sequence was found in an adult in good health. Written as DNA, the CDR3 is TGTGCCAGCAGCCGACAAAGCAACACCATATATTTT. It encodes CASSRQSNTIYF.